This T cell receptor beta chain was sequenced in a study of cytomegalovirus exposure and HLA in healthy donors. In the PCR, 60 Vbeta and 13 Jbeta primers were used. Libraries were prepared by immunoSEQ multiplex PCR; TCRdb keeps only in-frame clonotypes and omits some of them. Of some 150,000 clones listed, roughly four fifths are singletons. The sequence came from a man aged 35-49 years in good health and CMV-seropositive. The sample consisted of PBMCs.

DNA of the CDR3: TGCGCCAGCAGCTTCCTAGGCAGGGGAGCTAGCGGGAGCTCCTACGAGCAGTACTTC. It translates to CASSFLGRGASGSSYEQYF. V gene TRBV5-1 combines with J gene TRBJ2-5; 10 positions agree with TRBD2. The last part of the DNA fits TRBJ2-7 better; the J call may be wrong. Germline-derived CDR1 and CDR2 are SGHRS and YFSETQ. The CDR3 has 19 amino acids.